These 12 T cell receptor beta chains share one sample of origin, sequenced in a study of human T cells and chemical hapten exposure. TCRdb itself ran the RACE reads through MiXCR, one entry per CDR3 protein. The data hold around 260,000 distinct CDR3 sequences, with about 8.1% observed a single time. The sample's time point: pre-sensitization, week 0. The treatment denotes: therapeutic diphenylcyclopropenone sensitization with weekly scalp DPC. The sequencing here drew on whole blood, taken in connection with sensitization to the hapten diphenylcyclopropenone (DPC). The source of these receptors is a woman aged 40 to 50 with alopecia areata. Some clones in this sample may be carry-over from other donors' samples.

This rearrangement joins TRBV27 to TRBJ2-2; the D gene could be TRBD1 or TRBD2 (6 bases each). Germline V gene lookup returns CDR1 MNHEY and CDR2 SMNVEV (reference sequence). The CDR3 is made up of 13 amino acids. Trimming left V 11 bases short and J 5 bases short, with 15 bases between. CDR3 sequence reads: CAWERGATGELFF. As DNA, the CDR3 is TGTGCCTGGGAAAGGGGGGCTACCGGGGAGCTGTTTTTT.

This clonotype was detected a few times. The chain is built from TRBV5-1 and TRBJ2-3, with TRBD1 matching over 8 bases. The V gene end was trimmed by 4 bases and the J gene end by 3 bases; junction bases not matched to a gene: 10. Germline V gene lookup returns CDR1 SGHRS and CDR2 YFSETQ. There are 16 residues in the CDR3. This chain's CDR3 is CASSRQGRDGTDTQYF. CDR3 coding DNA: TGCGCCAGCAGCCGACAGGGGCGTGATGGGACAGATACGCAGTATTTT. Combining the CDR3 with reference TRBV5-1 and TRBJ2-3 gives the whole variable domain KAGVTQTPRYLIKTRGQQVTLSCSPISGHRSVSWYQQTPGQGLQFLFEYFSETQRNKGNFPGRFSGRQFSNSRSEMNVSTLELGDSALYLCASSRQGRDGTDTQYFGPGTRLTVL.

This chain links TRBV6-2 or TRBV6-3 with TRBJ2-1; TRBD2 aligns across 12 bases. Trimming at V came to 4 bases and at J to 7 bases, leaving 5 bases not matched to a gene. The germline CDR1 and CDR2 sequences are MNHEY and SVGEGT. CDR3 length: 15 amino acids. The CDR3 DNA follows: TGTGCCAGCAGTTTGATGGGACTAGCGGGTAATGAGCAGTTCTTC. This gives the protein CASSLMGLAGNEQFF.

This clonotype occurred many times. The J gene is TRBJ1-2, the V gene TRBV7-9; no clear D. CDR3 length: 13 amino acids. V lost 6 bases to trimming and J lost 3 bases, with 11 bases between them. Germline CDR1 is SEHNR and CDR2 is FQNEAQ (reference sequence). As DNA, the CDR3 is TGTGCCAGCAGAGGCCCGCAGGACTATGGCTACACCTTC. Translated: CASRGPQDYGYTF.

The CDR3 nucleotides are TGTGCCAGCAGTTCGAATCCGAGGCCTTCCCCTAATGAAAAACTGTTTTTT. Translated, it gives CASSSNPRPSPNEKLFF. The chain uses TRBV12-3 or TRBV12-4 and TRBJ1-4; the D is unclear. The V end was cut by 4 bases, the J end by 3 bases, with 18 bases between. This CDR3 is built from 17 residues.

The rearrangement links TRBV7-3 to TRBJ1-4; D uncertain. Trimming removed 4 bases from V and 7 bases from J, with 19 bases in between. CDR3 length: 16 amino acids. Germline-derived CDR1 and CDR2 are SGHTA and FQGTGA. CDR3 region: CASSSGPAGRGEKLFF. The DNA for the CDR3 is TGTGCCAGCAGCTCCGGCCCGGCAGGACGAGGTGAAAAACTGTTTTTT.

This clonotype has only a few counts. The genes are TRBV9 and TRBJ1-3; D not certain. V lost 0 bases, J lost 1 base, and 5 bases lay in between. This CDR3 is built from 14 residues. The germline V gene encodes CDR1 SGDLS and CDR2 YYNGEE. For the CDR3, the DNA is TGTGCCAGCAGCGTAGAGCAGTCTGGAAACACCATATATTTT. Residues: CASSVEQSGNTIYF.

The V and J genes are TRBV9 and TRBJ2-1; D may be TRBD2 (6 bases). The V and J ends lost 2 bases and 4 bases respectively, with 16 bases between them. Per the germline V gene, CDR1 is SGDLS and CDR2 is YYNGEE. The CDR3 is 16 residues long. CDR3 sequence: CASSVDTSSGYNEQFF. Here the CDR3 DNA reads TGTGCCAGCAGCGTTGACACTAGCAGCGGGTACAATGAGCAGTTCTTC. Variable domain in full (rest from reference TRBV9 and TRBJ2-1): DSGVTQTPKHLITATGQRVTLRCSPRSGDLSVYWYQQSLDQGLQFLIQYYNGEERAKGNILERFSAQQFPDLHSELNLSSLELGDSALYFCASSVDTSSGYNEQFFGPGTRLTVL.

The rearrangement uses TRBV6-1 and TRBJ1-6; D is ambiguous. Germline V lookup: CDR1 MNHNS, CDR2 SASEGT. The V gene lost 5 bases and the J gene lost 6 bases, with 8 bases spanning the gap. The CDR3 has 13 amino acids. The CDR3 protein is CASSLSINSPLHF. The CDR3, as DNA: TGTGCCAGCAGTCTCTCGATTAATTCACCCCTCCACTTT.

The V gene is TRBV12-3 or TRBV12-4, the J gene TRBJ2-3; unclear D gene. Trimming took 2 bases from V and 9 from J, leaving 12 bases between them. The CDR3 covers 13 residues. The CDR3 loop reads CASSLQLDGTQYF. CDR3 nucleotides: TGTGCCAGCAGTTTACAGCTAGATGGGACGCAGTATTTT.

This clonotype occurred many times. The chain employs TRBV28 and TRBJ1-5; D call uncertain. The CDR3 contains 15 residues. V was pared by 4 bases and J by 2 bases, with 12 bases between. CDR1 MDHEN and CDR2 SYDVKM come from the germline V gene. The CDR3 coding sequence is TGTGCCAGCAGTTCCCCCCATGCTCGCAATCAGCCCCAGCATTTT. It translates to CASSSPHARNQPQHF.

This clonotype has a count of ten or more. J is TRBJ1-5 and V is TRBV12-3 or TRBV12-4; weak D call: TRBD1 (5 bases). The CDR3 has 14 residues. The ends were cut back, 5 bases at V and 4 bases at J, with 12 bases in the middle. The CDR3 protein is CASSPRDGNQPQHF. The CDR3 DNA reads TGTGCCAGCAGTCCCAGGGATGGGAATCAGCCCCAGCATTTT.